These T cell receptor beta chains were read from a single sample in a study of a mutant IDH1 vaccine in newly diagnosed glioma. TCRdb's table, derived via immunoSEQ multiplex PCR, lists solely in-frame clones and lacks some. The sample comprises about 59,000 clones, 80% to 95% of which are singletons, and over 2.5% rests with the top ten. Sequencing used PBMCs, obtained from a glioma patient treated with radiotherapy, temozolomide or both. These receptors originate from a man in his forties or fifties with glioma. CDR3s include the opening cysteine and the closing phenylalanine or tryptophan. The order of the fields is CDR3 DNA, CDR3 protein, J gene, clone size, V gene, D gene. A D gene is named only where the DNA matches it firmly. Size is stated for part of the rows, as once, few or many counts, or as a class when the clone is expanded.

TGTGCCAGCACCCGAAGCGAAGTCAATGAGCAGTTCTTC	CASTRSEVNEQFF	TRBJ2-1	NA	TRBV2	NA
TGTGCCAGCAGTTCCCTGACAGGTCCTTACTTC	CASSSLTGPYF	TRBJ2-7	NA	TRBV28	NA
TGTGCCAGCAGCCAAGGGGTAGCGGGGGGGCGGGAGACCCAGTACTTC	CASSQGVAGGRETQYF	TRBJ2-5	NA	TRBV4-2	TRBD2
TGTGCCAGCAGCCTGACTAGCGTGGGCACCGGGGAGCTGTTTTTT	CASSLTSVGTGELFF	TRBJ2-2	NA	TRBV28	TRBD2
TGTGCCAGTAAAGCAGTCTCTGGCACAGATACGCAGTATTTT	CASKAVSGTDTQYF	TRBJ2-3	once	TRBV19	NA
TGTGCCAGCAGGGAAAAGTCGGTTAGGCCCGTCGAGCAGTACTTC	CASREKSVRPVEQYF	TRBJ2-7	NA	TRBV6-1	NA
TGTGCCAGCAGCCAAGATCTGTTAATAGGGGAGACCCAGTACTTC	CASSQDLLIGETQYF	TRBJ2-5	NA	TRBV4-2	NA
TGTGCCAGCAGCGATACAGGGTATACGCAGTATTTT	CASSDTGYTQYF	TRBJ2-3	NA	TRBV7-2	NA
TGTGCCAGCAGCTTGTCACAGGGGGTTGACGGCTACACCTTC	CASSLSQGVDGYTF	TRBJ1-2	once	TRBV5-4	TRBD1
TGTGCCAGTAGTAAGACCAGGACTAGCGTGAGGGAGACCCAGTACTTC	CASSKTRTSVRETQYF	TRBJ2-5	NA	TRBV19	TRBD2
TGCGCCAGCAGCCAAGACCCGCAGGGGGCTAACACTGAAGCTTTCTTT	CASSQDPQGANTEAFF	TRBJ1-1	NA	TRBV4-3	TRBD1